Reported below is one TCR beta chain. A read error may produce the germline difference seen at one junction end. Covering alpha and beta chains, TRAV- and TRBV-specific primers were used for the first-strand cDNA. It was with a constant-region primer and a V-primer adapter that TCRs were amplified over roughly 19 PCR cycles. Amplification of isolated mRNA was accomplished via in vitro transcription. Using its own MiXCR run on the reads, TCRdb lists one record per CDR3 protein. The sample consists of tens of thousands of distinct CDR3 sequences, 20% to 25% of them appearing once. The entry originates in a study of low-dose radiotherapy and immunotherapy resistance in tumors. About the study: Starting cycle 1 day 1, oral aspirin 300 mg was given daily for four cycles.

Documented time point: after trial treatment. Treatment given: LDRT plus nivolumab, ipilimumab, low-dose cyclophosphamide and aspirin (RACIN trial). As their treatment, donors received nivolumab, ipilimumab, aspirin, low-dose cyclophosphamide and low-dose radiotherapy. The material was PBMCs, obtained after low-dose radiotherapy plus immunotherapy. The sequence came from a female donor with ovarian cancer.

The CDR3 sequence is CAGSPSTDTQYF. The CDR3 region has the DNA TGTGCCGGCAGCCCCTCGACAGATACGCAGTATTTT. V is TRBV14 and J is TRBJ2-3; D not certain. The CDR3 covers 12 residues. From germline, CDR1 is SGHDN and CDR2 FVKESK.